A selection of T cell receptor beta chains follows, all from one sample in a study of T cell responses to AZD1222 COVID-19 vaccine. Clones were sequenced by immunoSEQ multiplex PCR, and TCRdb holds only the in-frame ones, with some missing. The sample records approximately 99,000 clones, over 85% being singletons. Sequenced here: peripheral blood, sampled on day 0 of MenACWY control vaccination. Every receptor here comes from an adult in good health. CDR3s include the opening cysteine and the closing phenylalanine or tryptophan. The D gene is left open where the match is weak. Clone size, where shown, is once, few, many, or a class for clones that have expanded.

>-|-|TRBV5-1|TRBJ1-1
TGCGCCAGCAGCTTGGAGGGGATGAACACTGAAGCTTTCTTT
CASSLEGMNTEAFF
>-|-|TRBV19|TRBJ1-2
TGTGCCAGTAGTATGGGGACCTATGGCTACACCTTC
CASSMGTYGYTF
>-|-|TRBV11-2|TRBJ1-1
TGTGCCAGCAGCTCCCCGCGGGGCCACACTGAAGCTTTCTTT
CASSSPRGHTEAFF
>-|-|TRBV4-3|TRBJ1-1
TGCGCCAGCAGCCAAGATCTAGGCGAGAACACTGAAGCTTTCTTT
CASSQDLGENTEAFF
>-|TRBD1|TRBV11-1|TRBJ1-1
TGTGCCAGCAGCGGGTGGACAGGGGCGAACACTGAAGCTTTCTTT
CASSGWTGANTEAFF
>once|-|TRBV19|TRBJ2-2
TGTGCCAGTAGTATATGGTCTGGGACGAACACCGGGGAGCTGTTTTTT
CASSIWSGTNTGELFF
>few|-|TRBV6-2/TRBV6-3|TRBJ2-7
TGTGCCAGCAGTTCCCCCTTCCCGGGCGACGAGCAGTACTTC
CASSSPFPGDEQYF
>-|-|TRBV4-1|TRBJ2-7
TGCGCCAGCAGCCAAGATCATTTCGCCTCCTACGAGCAGTACTTC
CASSQDHFASYEQYF
>-|-|TRBV6-5|TRBJ2-1
TGTGCCAGCAGTTACGGAAACAATGAGCAGTTCTTC
CASSYGNNEQFF
>-|-|TRBV5-6|TRBJ1-1
TGTGCCAGCAGCTTGGTATGGGGGGAGGAGGCTGAAGCTTTCTTT
CASSLVWGEEAEAFF
>once|-|TRBV10-3|TRBJ1-2
TGTGCCATCAGTGAAAACACTAACTATGGCTACACCTTC
CAISENTNYGYTF
>-|-|TRBV5-1|TRBJ1-2
TGCGCCAGCAGCCCCGACAGAACCAACTATGGCTACACCTTC
CASSPDRTNYGYTF
>-|TRBD2|TRBV5-1|TRBJ2-2
TGCGCCAGCAGCTTGGTAGTACTAGCGGGGGGGCCGACCGGGGAGCTGTTTTTT
CASSLVVLAGGPTGELFF
>-|-|TRBV27|TRBJ1-1
TGTGCCAGCAGTTTAATCGGGGAGGACACTGAAGCTTTCTTT
CASSLIGEDTEAFF
>-|TRBD1|TRBV5-4|TRBJ2-2
TGTGCCAGTCAGGGGGCCAACACCGGGGAGCTGTTTTTT
CASQGANTGELFF
>-|-|TRBV5-5|TRBJ1-2
TGTGCCAGCAGCTTTGGACTGGACCCTAACTATGGCTACACCTTC
CASSFGLDPNYGYTF